These 3 T cell receptor beta chains share one sample of origin, sequenced in a study of shared clonotypes between healthy human individuals. Profiling relied on immunoSEQ multiplex PCR, and the TCRdb table lists in-frame clones only, not all of them. This sample yields around 2,000,000 clones, of which 85% to 95% are seen a single time; roughly 0.13% belongs to the top ten. Material for sequencing was naive CD4+ T cells sorted from blood. Subset described: CD45RA+ positively selected. These receptors were obtained from a man aged 18 to 29 in good health.

The chain combines TRBV27 with TRBJ1-3; D is ambiguous. Trimming shortened V by 2 bases and J by 0 bases, and 17 bases separated the two germline ends. CDR1 MNHEY and CDR2 SMNVEV come from the germline V gene (reference sequence). CDR3 length equals 18 residues. CDR3 in amino acids: CASSLNPSFGTSGNTIYF. CDR3 coding DNA: TGTGCCAGCAGTTTAAATCCCAGTTTTGGAACCTCTGGAAACACCATATATTTT.

The V call is TRBV6-5, the J call TRBJ2-5, with unresolved D. The CDR3 consists of 13 residues. Germline CDR1 MNHEY, CDR2 SVGAGI. Trimming removed 5 bases from V and 2 bases from J, with 9 bases in between. CDR3 coding DNA: TGTGCCAGCAGTGTGGCTATACAAGAGACCCAGTACTTC. Translation gives CASSVAIQETQYF.

About this clone: A clone one base away is much larger, so this may be a read error. The rearrangement joins TRBV7-2 to TRBJ2-7, with 9 bases aligning to TRBD2. This CDR3 has 16 amino acids. Germline V gene lookup returns CDR1 SGHTA and CDR2 FQGNSA. The CDR3 spells CASSLSAASGTYEQCF. CDR3 nucleotides: TGTGCCAGCAGCTTATCAGCGGCTAGCGGGACCTACGAGCAGTGCTTC. Together with reference TRBV7-2 and TRBJ2-7, the CDR3 gives the full variable domain: GAGVSQSPSNKVTEKGKDVELRCDPISGHTALYWYRQSLGQGLEFLIYFQGNSAPDKSGLPSDRFSAERTGGSVSTLTIQRTQQEDSAVYLCASSLSAASGTYEQCFGPGTRLTVT.